This record concerns one T cell receptor beta chain sequence. Its specificity is unknown. The data stem from a study of beta chain features in type 1 diabetes. Points from the study as a whole: A cDNA-based sequencing approach could over-represent cells with high TCR expression. Whether TCRB rearrangement is influenced by HLA type went unresolved here.

Blood was drawn once from each donor into heparinised tubes. The draws averaged around 120 mL. The authors reverse transcribed all of the isolated RNA, so sequencing captured expressed TCRB transcripts. Some clones are missing from TCRdb's copy, which holds only in-frame ones; the method was immunoSEQ multiplex PCR. The data contain some 150,000 clones, roughly 9.7% of them singletons. This CDR3 has 14 amino acids. Germline V CDR1 and CDR2: MNHNY, SVGAGI (reference sequence). The junction had 7 bases not matched to a gene; V was cut back by 5 bases and J by 7 bases. The sequenced material came from central memory CD4+ T cells from blood. The source is a woman in her thirties or forties in good health. The chain employs TRBV6-6 and TRBJ1-2; 10 nucleotides agree with TRBD1. Here the CDR3 DNA reads TGTGCCAGCAGTCCTGGACAGGGGGATGGTGGCTACACCTTC. This encodes CASSPGQGDGGYTF.